This T cell receptor (beta chain) was retrieved from a study of blood T cell repertoires in COVID-19. In the original workflow: Estimation of nucleated cell counts relied on the amplification of reference gene primers. TCRdb keeps only in-frame clones here, not all; method: immunoSEQ multiplex PCR. V, J and clone size derive from that table, while D and trimming were established from the DNA sequence. The sample shows under 100,000 clones, roughly 76% of them seen only once. V gave up 4 bases and J gave up 6 bases; unmatched junction bases: 11. In germline, CDR1 is LGHNA, CDR2 YSLEER. The length of the CDR3 is 15 residues.

This TCR derives from a woman older than 75 with active or convalescent COVID-19. The chain employs TRBV4-3 and TRBJ1-2, with 7 nucleotides matching TRBD1. The sample comprised peripheral blood. The CDR3 spells CASSPTTGDSDGYTF. In DNA form, the CDR3 reads TGCGCCAGCAGCCCAACAACAGGGGACTCTGATGGCTACACCTTC.